Each of the 27 T cell receptor beta chains below was sequenced from the same sample in a study of T cells expressing NK-cell markers. TCRdb re-called the 5' RACE reads and catalogs CDR3 proteins one per entry, DNA excluded. The ten most abundant clones cover 1.4% of a sample with under 600,000 distinct CDR3 sequences. Sequences were obtained from blood T cells: a sorted CD56 or NKG2C T cell subset, CD4+ or CD8+ T cells, or bulk PBMC T cells (not recorded which). All receptors derive from a woman between 45 and 65 years old in good health.

J is TRBJ2-7 and V is TRBV20-1; the D gene TCRdb calls, TRBD1, cannot be checked with no DNA. This CDR3 has 14 amino acids. The germline V gene encodes CDR1 DFQATT and CDR2 SNEGSKA (reference sequence). CDR3 residues: CSARDRRTGNEQYF.

The chain combines TRBV6-1 with TRBJ1-1; TCRdb proposes TRBD1, but this gene call is untestable without DNA. CDR1 and CDR2 from the germline V gene are MNHNS and SASEGT. The length of the CDR3 is 15 residues. CDR3: CASRVLGAMNTEAFF.

V and J are TRBV4-1 and TRBJ2-3; with no DNA, the TCRdb D assignment of TRBD2 cannot be verified. The CDR3 length is 17 residues. Germline-derived CDR1 and CDR2 are MGHRA and YSYEKL. The CDR3 loop is CASSHSTSGSVTDTQYF.

The chain recombines TRBV5-1 with TRBJ2-3; no DNA is available, so the TRBD2 call from TCRdb remains unchecked. The CDR3 is 16 amino acids. Germline loops: CDR1 SGHRS, CDR2 YFSETQ. The CDR3 loop reads CASSLMASGVSDTQYF.

The chain uses TRBV6-4 and TRBJ2-2. The CDR3 consists of 14 residues. Germline V gene data show CDR1 as MRHNA and CDR2 as SNTAGT. The chain's CDR3 is CASSQTIPTGELFF.

The chain combines TRBV7-8 with TRBJ2-7. The length of the CDR3 is 15 residues. Per the germline V gene, CDR1 is SGHVS and CDR2 is FQNEAQ. The CDR3 region is CASSLGAGNAYEQYF.

The V gene is TRBV2, the J gene TRBJ2-3; TCRdb's D call, TRBD2, is unchecked because there is no DNA. Germline loops: CDR1 SNHLY, CDR2 FYNNEI. The CDR3 runs to 16 residues. CDR3 amino acids: CASSEGGPTSTDTQYF.

The V and J genes are TRBV7-3 and TRBJ2-7; the TRBD1 assignment by TCRdb is unverifiable without DNA. The CDR3 totals 13 residues. Looked up from germline, CDR1 is SGHTA and CDR2 is FQGTGA. CDR3 residues: CASSLTGGQAQYF.

The J gene is TRBJ2-7, the V gene TRBV12-3 or TRBV12-4; without DNA, the TCRdb call of TRBD1 cannot be checked. The CDR3 runs 13 residues. CDR3 protein: CASSSARGSEQYF.

The chain couples TRBV7-9 to TRBJ2-3; TCRdb's assignment of TRBD1 cannot be checked, as there is no DNA. Per the germline V gene, CDR1 is SEHNR and CDR2 is FQNEAQ (reference sequence). The CDR3 is 15 residues long. The CDR3 reads CASSSRPGDADTQYF.

This chain joins TRBV5-1 and TRBJ2-7; with no DNA, the TCRdb D assignment of TRBD1 cannot be verified. CDR3 length: 18 residues. Germline V gives CDR1 SGHRS, CDR2 YFSETQ. CDR3 sequence reads: CASSLGSVVPGFVYEQYF.

The chain's CDR3 is CASSPVAFTSQHF. The chain recombines TRBV19 with TRBJ1-5; the D call from TCRdb, TRBD1, cannot be confirmed without DNA. This CDR3 is 13 amino acids long. Germline V lookup: CDR1 LNHDA, CDR2 SQIVND (reference sequence).

The chain recombines TRBV12-3 or TRBV12-4 with TRBJ2-7; TCRdb outputs TRBD1, but without DNA this stays unchecked. CDR3 size: 15 residues. The CDR3 sequence is CASSLLMGEWGREYF.

The genes are TRBV4-1 and TRBJ1-4; TCRdb picks TRBD1, but there is no DNA to check that call. The CDR3 is 15 residues long. CDR1 is MGHRA and CDR2 is YSYEKL in the germline V gene. This CDR3 reads CASRKGHSTNEKLFF.

The genes are TRBV6-5 and TRBJ2-5; the TCRdb D gene call, TRBD2, has no DNA to confirm it. There are 13 residues in the CDR3. Germline V gene lookup returns CDR1 MNHEY and CDR2 SVGAGI. This chain's CDR3 is CASSRSGKETQYF.

This chain links TRBV15 with TRBJ2-7; the D gene TCRdb calls, TRBD1, cannot be checked with no DNA. This CDR3 region has 13 residues. Per the germline V gene, CDR1 is LNHNV and CDR2 is YYDKDF (reference sequence). CDR3 in amino acids: CATSRDRGFEQYF.

The V gene is TRBV5-1, the J gene TRBJ2-1; TCRdb's assignment of TRBD1 cannot be checked, as there is no DNA. CDR3 size: 15 residues. In germline, CDR1 is SGHRS, CDR2 YFSETQ. Here the CDR3 reads CASSRDRVIVNEQFF. Variable domain in full (rest from reference TRBV5-1 and TRBJ2-1): KAGVTQTPRYLIKTRGQQVTLSCSPISGHRSVSWYQQTPGQGLQFLFEYFSETQRNKGNFPGRFSGRQFSNSRSEMNVSTLELGDSALYLCASSRDRVIVNEQFFGPGTRLTVL.

The CDR3 sequence is CASSQFDRATEAFF. The chain combines TRBV4-1 with TRBJ1-1; TCRdb designates TRBD1, a call that cannot be tested without DNA. CDR1 is MGHRA and CDR2 is YSYEKL in the germline V gene. This CDR3 has 14 amino acids.

The chain couples TRBV4-1 to TRBJ2-7; lacking DNA, the TRBD1 call made by TCRdb goes unchecked. The CDR3 totals 13 residues. Per germline, CDR1 MGHRA and CDR2 YSYEKL. The CDR3 sequence: CASSQAQGWEQYF.

The chain couples TRBV30 to TRBJ2-5. Germline CDR1 is GTSNPN and CDR2 is SVGIG (reference sequence). This CDR3 region has 12 residues. This chain's CDR3 is CAWSGLQETQYF.

The rearrangement links TRBV28 to TRBJ2-1; TCRdb's assignment of TRBD2 cannot be checked, as there is no DNA. CDR1 and CDR2 (germline): MDHEN, SYDVKM. This CDR3 is built from 14 residues. The CDR3 reads CASRSSGTYNEQFF.

The chain couples TRBV6-1 to TRBJ1-2; TCRdb calls TRBD1, which cannot be checked without DNA. The CDR3 loop spans 13 amino acids. Germline V gives CDR1 MNHNS, CDR2 SASEGT. CDR3 residues: CASGQGAGYGYTF.

The genes are TRBV9 and TRBJ2-1; there is no DNA to check the TCRdb D call of TRBD2. The germline V gene encodes CDR1 SGDLS and CDR2 YYNGEE. The CDR3 has 15 amino acids. The CDR3 reads CASSVSTSGYNEQFF.

This chain joins TRBV28 and TRBJ2-5; TCRdb reports TRBD1, a call that lacks DNA to check it against. The CDR3 covers 16 residues. Germline V CDR1 and CDR2: MDHEN, SYDVKM. The CDR3 loop is CASSLRDRGYQETQYF.

The chain is built from TRBV3-1 and TRBJ1-1. Germline loops: CDR1 LGHDT, CDR2 YNNKEL (reference sequence). The CDR3 contains 14 residues. The CDR3 region is CASSQPGMNTEAFF.

The CDR3 region is CASSTSPGGSWVYTF. This chain links TRBV6-1 with TRBJ1-2; TCRdb's D gene call, TRBD1, goes unchecked for lack of DNA. This CDR3 contains 15 residues. Germline loops: CDR1 MNHNS, CDR2 SASEGT.

The rearrangement joins TRBV3-1 to TRBJ1-1. CDR3 length equals 16 residues. The germline V gene encodes CDR1 LGHDT and CDR2 YNNKEL (reference sequence). The CDR3 region is CASSQEWRGWNTEAFF.